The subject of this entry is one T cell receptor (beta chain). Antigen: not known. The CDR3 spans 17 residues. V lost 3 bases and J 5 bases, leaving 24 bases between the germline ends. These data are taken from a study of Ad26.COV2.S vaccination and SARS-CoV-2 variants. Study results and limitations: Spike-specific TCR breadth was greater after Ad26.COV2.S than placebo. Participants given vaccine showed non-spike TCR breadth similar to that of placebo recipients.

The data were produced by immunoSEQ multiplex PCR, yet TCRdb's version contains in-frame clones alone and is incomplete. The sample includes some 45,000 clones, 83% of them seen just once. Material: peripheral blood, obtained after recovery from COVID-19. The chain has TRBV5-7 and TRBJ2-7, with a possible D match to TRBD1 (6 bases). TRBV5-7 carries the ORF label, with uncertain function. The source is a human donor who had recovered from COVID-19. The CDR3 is CASSSQPETGGLDEQYF. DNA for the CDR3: TGTGCCAGCAGCTCACAACCGGAGACAGGCGGGTTAGACGAGCAGTACTTC.